Following are 6 T cell receptor beta chains from one sample sequenced in a study of low-dose radiotherapy and immunotherapy resistance in tumors. TRAV- and TRBV-specific primers were used for first-strand cDNA, which covered alpha and beta chains. TCR amplification ran 15 to 25 PCR cycles using constant-region and V-primer adapter primers. TCRdb called the reads again in MiXCR, with one record for every CDR3 protein. The table shows 45,000 or so distinct CDR3 sequences, with approximately 26% occurring only once. Time point of the sample: after trial treatment. Noted treatment: LDRT plus nivolumab, ipilimumab, low-dose cyclophosphamide and aspirin (RACIN trial). The source material was PBMCs, sampled after low-dose radiotherapy plus immunotherapy. These receptors were taken from a male donor with prostate cancer.

This clonotype was found many times. The chain is built from TRBV24-1 and TRBJ2-7; 10 positions match TRBD1. From germline, CDR1 is KGHDR and CDR2 SFDVKD. CDR3 length: 14 residues. The ends lost 4 bases at V and 5 bases at J; junction bases unmatched: 4. In DNA form, the CDR3 reads TGTGCCACCAGTGAGACAGGGGGCTTGGACGAGCAGTACTTC. Translating gives CATSETGGLDEQYF.

This clonotype came up many times. The chain links TRBV7-2 to TRBJ2-7, with TRBD2 matching over 7 bases. Germline values: CDR1 SGHTA, CDR2 FQGNSA. Trimming cost V 1 base and J 6 bases; bases outside gene matches: 3. CDR3 length: 13 amino acids. In nucleotides, the CDR3 is TGTGCCAGCAGCTTAGGGGGAGGGGCCGAGCAGTACTTC. Translating gives CASSLGGGAEQYF.

This chain links TRBV20-1 with TRBJ1-6; the D is unclear. The CDR3 covers 14 residues. V was trimmed by 0 bases and J by 9 bases, leaving 12 bases between them. The germline V gene encodes CDR1 DFQATT and CDR2 SNEGSKA (reference sequence). CDR3 in DNA: TGCAGTGCTAGAGATGAGGAGTATCTTTCACCCCTCCACTTT. As protein: CSARDEEYLSPLHF.

Ten or more counts support this clonotype. V gene TRBV24-1 combines with J gene TRBJ2-7, with D maybe TRBD2 (6 bases). With 3 bases removed from V and 4 bases from J, the gap between germline ends came to 15 bases. This CDR3 region has 15 residues. The germline CDR1 and CDR2 sequences are KGHDR and SFDVKD. CDR3 amino acids: CATSDPGASFYEQYF. CDR3 sequence (DNA): TGTGCCACCAGTGATCCGGGAGCTAGTTTTTACGAGCAGTACTTC.

J is TRBJ2-7 and V is TRBV9; D is unresolved. Germline values: CDR1 SGDLS, CDR2 YYNGEE. This CDR3 has 12 amino acids. The V end was cut by 3 bases, the J end by 7 bases, with 11 bases between. CDR3 sequence: CASSASFGEQYF. The CDR3 DNA reads as TGTGCCAGCAGCGCCTCTTTTGGGGAGCAGTACTTC.

Details on this clonotype: A read error is likely here: a far larger clone is one base away. The V gene is TRBV11-3, the J gene TRBJ2-4; maybe TRBD1 (6 bases). The V gene lost 2 bases and the J gene lost 13 bases, with 21 bases spanning the gap. The CDR3 loop spans 15 amino acids. Per germline, CDR1 SGHNT and CDR2 YENEEA. The CDR3 DNA reads as TGTGCCAGCAGCTTACCCACAGGGAGCTACAATGAGCAGTACTTC. This codes for CASSLPTGSYNEQYF.